The 26 T cell receptor beta chains listed next were all sequenced from one sample in a study of cytomegalovirus exposure and HLA in healthy donors. PCR employed 60 Vbeta and 13 Jbeta primers. Here immunoSEQ multiplex PCR was the method, and the copy in TCRdb shows in-frame clones only, minus some. Of 180,000 or so clones listed, roughly four fifths are singletons. The sample comprised PBMCs. The receptor source for this set is a male donor in good health and CMV-seronegative.

The V and J genes are TRBV28 and TRBJ2-7, with 9 bases that match TRBD1. Germline assignment: CDR1 MDHEN and CDR2 SYDVKM. V dropped 3 bases and J dropped 2; count of bases not matched to a gene: 5. The CDR3 covers 15 residues. The CDR3 is CASSFPGQGTYEQYF. In nucleotides, the CDR3 is TGTGCCAGCAGTTTTCCGGGACAGGGTACCTACGAGCAGTACTTC.

This clone was found once. J is TRBJ1-2 and V is TRBV6-5; 7 positions match TRBD1. The V gene's germline CDR1 is MNHEY and CDR2 SVGAGI. The CDR3 runs to 16 residues. Trimming took 0 bases from V and 1 from J; bases not matched to a gene: 5. The chain's CDR3 is CASSYSAGGINYGYTF. DNA of the CDR3: TGTGCCAGCAGTTACTCGGCAGGGGGAATTAACTATGGCTACACCTTC.

This sequence joins TRBV6-1 and TRBJ1-2, with 9 nucleotides matching TRBD1. Losses at the gene ends were 6 bases for V and 2 bases for J; bases not matched to a gene: 7. The CDR3 has 15 amino acids. The germline gives CDR1 MNHNS, CDR2 SASEGT. The CDR3 here is CASSLQGARNYGYTF. DNA for the CDR3: TGTGCCAGCAGCCTACAGGGGGCTCGGAACTATGGCTACACCTTC.

The rearrangement uses TRBV7-9 and TRBJ2-1, with D perhaps matching TRBD2 (5 bases). V lost 7 bases and J lost 8, with 18 bases in between. The germline V gene encodes CDR1 SEHNR and CDR2 FQNEAQ (reference sequence). The CDR3 covers 14 residues. The CDR3, as DNA: TGTGCCAGCAACCTGAGGGCTAGCAGCGATGAGCAGTTCTTC. Its protein is CASNLRASSDEQFF.

A single count supports this clone. The chain couples TRBV7-2 to TRBJ1-3; 7 bases match TRBD1. V lost 10 bases to trimming and J lost 0 bases; unmatched junction nucleotides: 3. This CDR3 contains 13 residues. Germline V gene data show CDR1 as SGHTA and CDR2 as FQGNSA. Here the CDR3 reads CATGTVSGNTIYF. CDR3 DNA sequence: TGTGCCACTGGGACAGTCTCTGGAAACACCATATATTTT.

This clone was counted a few times. The chain carries TRBV7-2 and TRBJ1-5; no reliable D call. Germline values: CDR1 SGHTA, CDR2 FQGNSA. This CDR3 is built from 13 residues. V lost 1 base and J 6 bases, leaving 7 bases between the germline ends. DNA for the CDR3: TGTGCCAGCAGCTTAGTTCTAGTTCAGCCCCAGCATTTT. Its translation is CASSLVLVQPQHF. The complete variable domain, with remaining parts taken from reference TRBV7-2 and TRBJ1-5, reads GAGVSQSPSNKVTEKGKDVELRCDPISGHTALYWYRQSLGQGLEFLIYFQGNSAPDKSGLPSDRFSAERTGGSVSTLTIQRTQQEDSAVYLCASSLVLVQPQHFGDGTRLSIL.

This chain uses TRBV4-1 with TRBJ1-4; D not resolved. The germline gives CDR1 MGHRA, CDR2 YSYEKL. The CDR3 runs 15 residues. Trimming shortened V by 1 base and J by 4 bases, and 10 bases separated the two germline ends. Written as DNA, the CDR3 is TGCGCCAGCAGCCAAGCGGAGGGCCTTAATGAAAAACTGTTTTTT. Translation gives CASSQAEGLNEKLFF.

The CDR3 region has the DNA TGTGCCAGCAGCACCTGGACTAGCGGGAGATACGAGCAGTACTTC. The encoded protein is CASSTWTSGRYEQYF. The genes are TRBV7-8 and TRBJ2-7; TRBD2 matches at 13 bases. Germline CDR1 SGHVS, CDR2 FQNEAQ. The CDR3 loop spans 15 amino acids. V gave up 5 bases and J gave up 4 bases; unmatched junction bases: 5.

The gene calls are TRBV19 and TRBJ2-5; the D is unclear. This CDR3 region has 12 residues. CDR1 and CDR2 (germline): LNHDA, SQIVND (reference sequence). V lost 4 bases and J lost 1, with 4 bases in between. The CDR3 nucleotides read TGTGCCAGTAGTAACTTCCAAGAGACCCAGTACTTC. It encodes CASSNFQETQYF.

The chain recombines TRBV19 with TRBJ1-5; TRBD1 matches 7 bases. V dropped 3 bases and J dropped 4; count of bases not matched to a gene: 9. The CDR3 loop spans 16 amino acids. From germline, CDR1 is LNHDA and CDR2 SQIVND (reference sequence). The CDR3 DNA sequence: TGTGCCAGTAGTATGCGAGGGGGCAGTCGGAATCAGCCCCAGCATTTT. Protein: CASSMRGGSRNQPQHF.

The J gene is TRBJ1-5, the V gene TRBV2; D is possibly TRBD1 (5 bases). This CDR3 contains 12 residues. CDR1 and CDR2 (germline): SNHLY, FYNNEI. The DNA for the CDR3 is TGTGCTTGGGGGGGAATGGGCCAGCCCCAGCATTTT. Amino acids: CAWGGMGQPQHF. Full variable domain (outside the CDR3, taken from reference TRBV2 and TRBJ1-5): EPEVTQTPSHQVTQMGQEVILRCVPISNHLYFYWYRQILGQKVEFLVSFYNNEISEKSEIFDDQFSVERPDGSNFTLKIRSTKLEDSAMYFCAWGGMGQPQHFGDGTRLSIL.

CDR3 loop: CASSQSQGSNQPQHF. The CDR3 nucleotides read TGTGCCAGCAGCCAGTCACAGGGAAGCAATCAGCCCCAGCATTTT. The chain carries TRBV4-2 and TRBJ1-5; tentatively, D is TRBD1 (6 bases). V lost 3 bases to trimming and J lost 1 base, with 10 bases between them. The CDR3 has 15 residues. From germline, CDR1 is LGHNA and CDR2 YNFKEQ.

The J gene is TRBJ2-3, the V gene TRBV9; 8 bases match TRBD2. Losses at the gene ends were 4 bases for V and 1 base for J; bases not matched to a gene: 2. Germline V CDR1 and CDR2: SGDLS, YYNGEE. The CDR3 is made up of 14 amino acids. The CDR3 loop reads CASSFGGGTDTQYF. The CDR3 DNA is TGTGCCAGCAGCTTCGGGGGGGGCACAGATACGCAGTATTTT.

On this clone: Other DNA sequences within the sample encode an identical CDR3. The J gene is TRBJ2-3, the V gene TRBV9, with 10 bases fitting TRBD2. With 0 bases clipped from V and 4 bases from J, the junction kept 2 bases outside the gene matches. The germline V gene encodes CDR1 SGDLS and CDR2 YYNGEE. The CDR3 consists of 15 residues. In nucleotides, the CDR3 is TGTGCCAGCAGCGTAGCAGGGACTAGCGCAGATACGCAGTATTTT. Amino acid sequence: CASSVAGTSADTQYF.

This clone was seen only a few times. The V gene is TRBV30, the J gene TRBJ1-4; D gene unclear. Trimming pared 3 bases from V and 8 bases from J, leaving 16 bases between. The germline V gene has CDR1 GTSNPN and CDR2 SVGIG (reference sequence). The CDR3 consists of 14 residues. The CDR3 coding sequence is TGTGCCTGGAGCCCGAGCGGGCGCCGGGAAAAACTGTTTTTT. This sequence encodes CAWSPSGRREKLFF.

The V call is TRBV2, the J call TRBJ2-3, with D unresolved. CDR3 length: 11 amino acids. Germline V gene data show CDR1 as SNHLY and CDR2 as FYNNEI. V was clipped by 6 bases and J by 5 bases, with 6 bases between them. The CDR3 sequence: CASSELDTQYF. CDR3 sequence (DNA): TGTGCCAGCAGCGAGTTAGATACGCAGTATTTT.

This clone was counted only a few times. V usage is TRBV7-8 and J usage is TRBJ1-2; possible D gene TRBD1, 6 bases. Per germline, CDR1 SGHVS and CDR2 FQNEAQ. V lost 6 bases, J lost 6 bases, and 14 bases lay in between. The CDR3 is 13 residues long. CDR3 DNA: TGTGCCAGCAGGGGACACCCCAGGGATGGCTACACCTTC. Amino acids: CASRGHPRDGYTF.

The chain has TRBV6-5 and TRBJ1-5; D not resolved. CDR1 is MNHEY and CDR2 is SVGAGI in the germline V gene. This CDR3 has 14 residues. V gave up 2 bases and J gave up 3 bases, with 8 bases separating them. CDR3 protein: CASSYMPNNQPQHF. As DNA, the CDR3 is TGTGCCAGCAGTTACATGCCTAACAATCAGCCCCAGCATTTT.

This CDR3 reads CASSVTSGVSTDTQYF. As DNA, the CDR3 is TGTGCCAGCAGCGTAACTAGCGGGGTGTCCACAGATACGCAGTATTTT. The V call is TRBV9, the J call TRBJ2-3; 10 nucleotides align to TRBD2. The CDR3 sequence is 16 residues long. The germline V gene encodes CDR1 SGDLS and CDR2 YYNGEE. The junction had 4 bases not matched to a gene; V was cut back by 1 base and J by 2 bases. The variable domain in full, completed from reference TRBV9 and TRBJ2-3, reads DSGVTQTPKHLITATGQRVTLRCSPRSGDLSVYWYQQSLDQGLQFLIQYYNGEERAKGNILERFSAQQFPDLHSELNLSSLELGDSALYFCASSVTSGVSTDTQYFGPGTRLTVL.

This clone was observed a single time. V usage is TRBV4-1 and J usage is TRBJ2-5; D is unclear. Germline CDR1 reads MGHRA; CDR2 reads YSYEKL. V gave up 4 bases and J gave up 0 bases, with 12 bases separating them. There are 15 residues in the CDR3. Here the CDR3 reads CASSPQDVYQETQYF. The CDR3 DNA is TGCGCCAGCAGCCCCCAGGATGTGTACCAAGAGACCCAGTACTTC.

J is TRBJ1-5 and V is TRBV5-3; D call uncertain. TRBV5-3 is an open reading frame, and its role is uncertain. The V end lost 3 bases, the J end lost 0 bases, and 10 bases lay between the germline ends. This CDR3 contains 15 residues. CDR3 in amino acids: CARSSRASSNQPQHF. The CDR3 DNA reads TGTGCCAGAAGCTCCCGAGCCTCTAGCAATCAGCCCCAGCATTTT.

This clone was counted once. The rearrangement joins TRBV27 to TRBJ2-7; the D gene is possibly TRBD1 (5 bases). The CDR3 loop spans 15 amino acids. V was cut by 3 bases and J by 2 bases, with 14 bases left in between. Germline V gene lookup returns CDR1 MNHEY and CDR2 SMNVEV (reference sequence). CDR3 protein: CASSFGAGKTYEQYF. CDR3 DNA: TGTGCCAGCAGTTTTGGGGCAGGCAAAACCTACGAGCAGTACTTC.

The chain combines TRBV19 with TRBJ1-4, with 11 nucleotides matching TRBD1. This CDR3 region has 16 residues. Germline CDR1 is LNHDA and CDR2 is SQIVND (reference sequence). V shed 0 bases and J 13 bases; nucleotides not matched to a gene: 10. In DNA, the CDR3 is TGTGCCAGTAGTATAGACCGGACAGGGGGCTTTTATGGACTGTTTTTT. The encoded protein is CASSIDRTGGFYGLFF.

This chain connects TRBV2 to TRBJ2-1; 9 bases line up with TRBD1. J was trimmed by 7 bases and V by 9 bases; bases with no gene match: 16. Per the germline V gene, CDR1 is SNHLY and CDR2 is FYNNEI. CDR3 length: 16 residues. Written as DNA, the CDR3 is TGTGCCAGTGATAAACGACCGGGACAGGGTTCAAATGAGCAGTTCTTC. Its translation is CASDKRPGQGSNEQFF.

This clone turned up a few times. The rearrangement uses TRBV28 and TRBJ1-1; possible D gene TRBD1, 6 bases. Germline V CDR1 and CDR2: MDHEN, SYDVKM. The CDR3 length is 15 residues. Trimming stripped 5 bases from V and 1 base from J, with 14 bases between. DNA for the CDR3: TGTGCCAGCAGTGGGGGCGGTACATCGAACACTGAAGCTTTCTTT. This encodes CASSGGGTSNTEAFF.

The chain employs TRBV18 and TRBJ2-3; TRBD2 agrees at 7 bases. The V gene's germline CDR1 is KGHSH and CDR2 LQKENI. CDR3 length: 18 residues. V lost 1 base to trimming and J lost 2 bases; unmatched junction nucleotides: 12. CDR3 protein: CASSPRSSGITATDTQYF. CDR3 nucleotide sequence: TGTGCCAGCTCACCACGATCGAGCGGGATAACCGCCACAGATACGCAGTATTTT.